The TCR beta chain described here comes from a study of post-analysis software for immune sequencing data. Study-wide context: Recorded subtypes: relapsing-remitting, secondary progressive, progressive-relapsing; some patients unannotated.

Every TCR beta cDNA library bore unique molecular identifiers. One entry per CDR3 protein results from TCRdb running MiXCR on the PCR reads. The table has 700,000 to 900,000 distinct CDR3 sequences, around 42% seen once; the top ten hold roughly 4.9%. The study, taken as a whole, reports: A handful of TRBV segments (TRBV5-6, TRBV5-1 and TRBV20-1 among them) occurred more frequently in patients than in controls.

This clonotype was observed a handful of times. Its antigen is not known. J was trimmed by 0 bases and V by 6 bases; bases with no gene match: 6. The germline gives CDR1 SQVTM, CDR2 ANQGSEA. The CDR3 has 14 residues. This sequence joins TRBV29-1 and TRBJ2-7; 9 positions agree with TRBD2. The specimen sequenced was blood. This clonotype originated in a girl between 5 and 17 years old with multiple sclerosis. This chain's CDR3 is CSVLTSGNSYEQYF. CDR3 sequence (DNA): TGCAGCGTCCTGACTAGCGGCAACTCCTACGAGCAGTACTTC.